This T cell receptor beta chain was sequenced in a study of vaccination and CD4 T cells after COVID-19. Treatment described: roughly ten-day PBMC culture with coronavirus spike peptide pools or control peptides (ViraFEST assay). First, ViraFEST expanded antigen-specific T cells with peptide pools, and next it sequenced the TCRs. Wells contained under 2.5 million PBMCs each, and these were cultured with about 10 IU/ml IL-2 and around 10 ug/ml peptide pools. Cultured CD4+ T-cell DNA underwent Oncomine TCR Beta short-read sequencing. TCRdb independently ran MiXCR on the PCR reads; one entry per CDR3 protein. The table shows about 15,000 distinct CDR3 sequences, with roughly 60% occurring only once. About this clonotype itself: Its antigen is undetermined.

The CDR3 covers 14 residues. Looked up from germline, CDR1 is SGHAT and CDR2 is FQNNGV. Deletions cut 6 bases from V and 7 bases from J, with 18 bases between. The receptor comes from a human donor who had recovered from COVID-19. The chain carries TRBV11-2 and TRBJ1-2; the D is unclear. Source material: CD4+ T cells from blood, cultured in vitro. CDR3 residues: CASRAPREGLGYTF. In DNA form, the CDR3 reads TGTGCCAGCAGAGCCCCCCGCGAAGGTCTTGGCTACACCTTC.